The 10 T cell receptor beta chains reported below all come from one sample, sequenced in a study of breast tumors, draining lymph nodes, adjacent tissues. TCRdb reprocessed the multiplex PCR reads with MiXCR, giving one entry per CDR3 protein. The table shows over 200,000 distinct CDR3 sequences, with 30% to 35% occurring only once. The lymph nodes were axillary draining lymph nodes from breast cancer patients. Material for sequencing was axillary lymph node tissue. The receptor source for this set is a female donor with breast cancer. Some clones in this sample may be carry-over from other donors' samples.

Concerning this clonotype: At one end, the junction sequence differs from germline, possibly due to a read error. CDR3: CASSLGWGTDLAKNIQYF. DNA of the CDR3: TGTGCTAGCAGCTTAGGTTGGGGGACGGACCTAGCCAAAAACATTCAGTACTTC. The chain joins TRBV7-7 to TRBJ2-4; D could derive from TRBD1 or TRBD2 (5 bases each). The CDR3 contains 18 residues. Germline-derived CDR1 and CDR2 are SSHAT and FNYEAQ (reference sequence).

This clonotype was picked up many times. The chain links TRBV25-1 to TRBJ1-2; D is uncertain. The ends were cut back, 5 bases at V and 13 bases at J, with 14 bases in the middle. Germline V gives CDR1 MGHDK, CDR2 SYGVNS. The CDR3 extends over 11 amino acids. CDR3 in amino acids: CASSSGLIRTF. For the CDR3, the DNA is TGTGCCAGCAGTAGCGGTCTGATCCGCACCTTC.

Concerning this clonotype: A junction end diverges from the germline sequence, so it may reflect a read error. The chain combines TRBV20-1 with TRBJ2-7; D gene ambiguous. The CDR3 is 11 residues long. Germline values: CDR1 DFQATT, CDR2 SNEGSKA (reference sequence). CDR3 bases: TGCAGTGCCAAAGAAGTGAACGAGCAGTCCTTC. The encoded protein is CSAKEVNEQSF.

V gene TRBV28 combines with J gene TRBJ1-5; maybe TRBD1 (5 bases). V was trimmed by 3 bases and J by 2 bases, leaving 11 bases between them. The CDR3 is made up of 15 amino acids. Germline V gives CDR1 MDHEN, CDR2 SYDVKM. The CDR3 nucleotides read TGTGCCAGCAGTTTTGAAGGGGCCGGCAATCAGCCCCAGCATTTT. Translating it yields CASSFEGAGNQPQHF.

This clonotype was recorded many times. The V and J genes are TRBV6-4 and TRBJ2-2; D assignment may be TRBD1 or TRBD2 (6 bases each). Germline lookup yields CDR1 MRHNA and CDR2 SNTAGT. The CDR3 is 14 residues long. Trimming removed 0 bases at V and 6 bases at J, with 8 bases between. As DNA, the CDR3 is TGTGCCAGCAGTGACTCGAGGGGGGCCGGGGAGCTGTTTTTT. Translating gives CASSDSRGAGELFF.

This clonotype was recorded at least ten times. The CDR3 nucleotides read TGTGCCAGCAGCTTCGGACAGGGACGCGGGGGAGAGACCCAGTACTTC. Amino acid sequence: CASSFGQGRGGETQYF. The rearrangement uses TRBV5-5 and TRBJ2-5; D is possibly TRBD1 (8 bases). Looked up from germline, CDR1 is SGHKS and CDR2 is YYEKEE (reference sequence). The CDR3 is made up of 16 amino acids. The V end was cut by 2 bases, the J end by 4 bases, with 18 bases between.

This clonotype appeared once. This may come from a read error, since a much larger clone is one base off. The rearrangement uses TRBV5-1 and TRBJ1-4, with D possibly TRBD1 on 6 matching bases. Germline loops: CDR1 SGHRS, CDR2 YFSETQ. CDR3 size: 15 residues. The CDR3 region is CASSPDSATKEKLFF. The CDR3 nucleotides are TGCGCCAGCAGCCCGGACAGTGCAACTAAAGAAAAACTGTTTTTT. Based on the CDR3 plus reference TRBV5-1 and TRBJ1-4, the full variable domain is KAGVTQTPRYLIKTRGQQVTLSCSPISGHRSVSWYQQTPGQGLQFLFEYFSETQRNKGNFPGRFSGRQFSNSRSEMNVSTLELGDSALYLCASSPDSATKEKLFFGSGTQLSVL.

This clonotype was observed at least ten times. The chain has TRBV6-6 and TRBJ2-7, with unresolved D. V was trimmed by 2 bases and J by 1 base, leaving 9 bases between them. The length of the CDR3 is 14 residues. The germline V gene has CDR1 MNHNY and CDR2 SVGAGI (reference sequence). The CDR3 sequence: CASSYGFGSYEQYF. CDR3 bases: TGTGCCAGCAGTTACGGTTTTGGTTCCTACGAGCAGTACTTC.

Of note for this clonotype: A read error is possible here, since a much larger clone lies one base away. V gene TRBV5-5 combines with J gene TRBJ2-2; 7 bases agree with TRBD2. CDR1 and CDR2 from the germline V gene are SGHKS and YYEKEE (reference sequence). This CDR3 is 15 amino acids long. CDR3 coding DNA: TGTGCCAGCAGCGTAGGACTAGGACTCGGCGGGGAGCTGCTTTTT. It is translated as CASSVGLGLGGELLF.

This clonotype was picked up many times. The chain carries TRBV7-2 and TRBJ2-7, with D uncertain. CDR1 and CDR2 from the germline V gene are SGHTA and FQGNSA. V gave up 5 bases and J gave up 3 bases, with 17 bases separating them. There are 15 residues in the CDR3. The CDR3 sequence is CASSPADVPYYEQYF. The CDR3 region has the DNA TGTGCCAGCAGCCCTGCAGATGTCCCATACTACGAGCAGTACTTC.